The T cell receptor (beta chain) described here comes from a study of CD8 T cells in ankylosing spondylitis. Study-wide results and caveats: Some of the motif variants had earlier been found in reactive arthritis patients' fluid and blood. Ankylosing spondylitis blood appeared to carry a characteristic TCR beta motif of several highly homologous variants. As reported, disease-linked clones showed significant enrichment in matched ankylosing spondylitis synovial fluid. A CD8+ phenotype characterized the disease-linked clones, which were relatively rare in peripheral blood.

CDR3 length equals 17 residues. Germline V CDR1 and CDR2: LGHNA, YSLEER. V was pared by 2 bases and J by 1 base, with 14 bases between. Worth noting for this clonotype: What it binds is not known.

TCR beta libraries were made by quantitative 5'-RACE with molecular barcodes. TCRdb processed the 5' RACE reads anew with MiXCR; each CDR3 protein has one entry. The sample has some 840,000 distinct CDR3 sequences; 10% to 15% are singletons. V is TRBV4-3 and J is TRBJ2-2; D may be TRBD1 or TRBD2 (5 bases each). Sequencing was carried out using blood, either unsorted or a sorted T cell fraction (not recorded which). This receptor was identified in a male donor with ankylosing spondylitis. The CDR3 here is CASSQLGVRENTGELFF. As DNA, the CDR3 is TGCGCCAGCAGCCAACTGGGGGTCAGAGAGAACACCGGGGAGCTGTTTTTT.